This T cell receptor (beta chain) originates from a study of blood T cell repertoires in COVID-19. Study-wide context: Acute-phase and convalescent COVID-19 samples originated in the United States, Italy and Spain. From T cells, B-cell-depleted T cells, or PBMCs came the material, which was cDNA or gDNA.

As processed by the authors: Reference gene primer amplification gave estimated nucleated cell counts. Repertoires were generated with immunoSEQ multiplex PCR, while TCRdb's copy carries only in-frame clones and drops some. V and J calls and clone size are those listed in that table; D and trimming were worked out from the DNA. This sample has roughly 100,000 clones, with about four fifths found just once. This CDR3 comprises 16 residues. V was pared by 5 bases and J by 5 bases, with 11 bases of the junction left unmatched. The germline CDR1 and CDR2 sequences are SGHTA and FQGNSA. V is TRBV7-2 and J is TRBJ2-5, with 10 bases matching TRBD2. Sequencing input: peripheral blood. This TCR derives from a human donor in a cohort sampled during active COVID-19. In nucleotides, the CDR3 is TGTGCCAGCAGCCGCACCGGGACTAGCGTTTATGAGACCCAGTACTTC. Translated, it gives CASSRTGTSVYETQYF. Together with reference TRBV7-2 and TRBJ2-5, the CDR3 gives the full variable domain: GAGVSQSPSNKVTEKGKDVELRCDPISGHTALYWYRQSLGQGLEFLIYFQGNSAPDKSGLPSDRFSAERTGGSVSTLTIQRTQQEDSAVYLCASSRTGTSVYETQYFGPGTRLLVL.